This T cell receptor (beta chain) emerged from a study of blood T cell repertoires in COVID-19. Study-level information: From the United States, Italy and Spain came samples of acute and convalescent COVID-19.

How the authors handled the data: Amplifying reference gene primers gave estimates of nucleated cell counts. Repertoires were generated with immunoSEQ multiplex PCR, while TCRdb's copy carries only in-frame clones and drops some. V and J calls and clone size are as listed in that table; D and trimming were resolved from the DNA. The sample shows 150,000 or so clones, approximately 87% of them seen only once. Germline V gene lookup returns CDR1 KGHSH and CDR2 LQKENI. This CDR3 has 15 residues. Trimming left V 3 bases short and J 0 bases short, with 11 bases between. The sequence came from an older woman with COVID-19, enrolled during active disease. The J gene is TRBJ1-2, the V gene TRBV18; D is perhaps TRBD1 (6 bases). Sequenced sample: peripheral blood. CDR3 bases: TGTGCCAGCTCACCCGAACGGACAGCTAACTATGGCTACACCTTC. Translating gives CASSPERTANYGYTF. The full variable domain, with the rest looked up from reference TRBV18 and TRBJ1-2, is NAGVMQNPRHLVRRRGQEARLRCSPMKGHSHVYWYRQLPEEGLKFMVYLQKENIIDESGMPKERFSAEFPKEGPSILRIQQVVRGDSAAYFCASSPERTANYGYTFGSGTRLTVV.